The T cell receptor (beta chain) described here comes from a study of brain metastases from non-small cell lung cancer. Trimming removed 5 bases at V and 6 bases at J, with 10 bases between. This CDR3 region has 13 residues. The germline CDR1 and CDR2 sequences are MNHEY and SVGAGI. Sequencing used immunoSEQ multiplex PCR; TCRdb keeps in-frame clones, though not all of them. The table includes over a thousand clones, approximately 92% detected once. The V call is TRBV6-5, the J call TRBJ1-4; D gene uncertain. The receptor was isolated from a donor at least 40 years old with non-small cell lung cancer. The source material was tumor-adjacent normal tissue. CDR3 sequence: CASSTMLDEKLFF. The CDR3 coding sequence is TGTGCCAGCAGTACCATGCTGGATGAAAAACTGTTTTTT.